Here is one T cell receptor (beta chain) with its context. This entry is derived from a study of blood T cell repertoires in COVID-19. Study summary: Whether acute or convalescent, the COVID-19 samples came from the United States, Italy and Spain.

Here immunoSEQ multiplex PCR was the method, and the copy in TCRdb shows in-frame clones only, minus some. The table records 72,000 or so clones, about 89% of them present only once. There are 16 residues in the CDR3. Per germline, CDR1 SGHVS and CDR2 FQNEAQ. Trimming shortened V by 2 bases and J by 2 bases, and 13 bases separated the two germline ends. The specimen was peripheral blood. This receptor was identified in a woman aged 55 to 70 with acute or convalescent COVID-19. The chain joins TRBV7-8 to TRBJ1-5, with a possible D match to TRBD1 (6 bases). Here the CDR3 reads CASSLPDRRGNQPQHF. The CDR3 region has the DNA TGTGCCAGCAGCTTACCCGACAGGCGTGGCAATCAGCCCCAGCATTTT.